The present T cell receptor (beta chain) was sequenced within a study of T-cell memory formation after mild COVID-19. At the level of the study: TCR clusters were mostly donor specific. Study-level findings and limits: Pre-infection memory contained some responding clones, which suggested that cross-reactive memory had joined.

MiXCR, run by TCRdb on the 5' RACE reads, gives a single entry per CDR3 protein. The table includes fewer than 650,000 distinct CDR3 sequences, 17% detected once. Trimming took off 4 bases at V and 3 bases at J, with 13 bases between the two ends. This CDR3 is built from 16 residues. From germline, CDR1 is ENHRY and CDR2 SYGVKD. With regard to this clonotype: As yet, its antigen is unknown.

The rearrangement links TRBV10-3 to TRBJ2-6, with D unclear. Material: PBMCs or a T cell subset sorted from them (not recorded which). This receptor was identified in an adult woman who had mild COVID-19 (a few samples of this study predate the infection). Cell type and time point are not known. CDR3 sequence reads: CAISAPAAGGANVLTF. CDR3 nucleotide sequence: TGTGCCATCAGTGCCCCCGCCGCTGGTGGGGCCAACGTCCTGACTTTC.